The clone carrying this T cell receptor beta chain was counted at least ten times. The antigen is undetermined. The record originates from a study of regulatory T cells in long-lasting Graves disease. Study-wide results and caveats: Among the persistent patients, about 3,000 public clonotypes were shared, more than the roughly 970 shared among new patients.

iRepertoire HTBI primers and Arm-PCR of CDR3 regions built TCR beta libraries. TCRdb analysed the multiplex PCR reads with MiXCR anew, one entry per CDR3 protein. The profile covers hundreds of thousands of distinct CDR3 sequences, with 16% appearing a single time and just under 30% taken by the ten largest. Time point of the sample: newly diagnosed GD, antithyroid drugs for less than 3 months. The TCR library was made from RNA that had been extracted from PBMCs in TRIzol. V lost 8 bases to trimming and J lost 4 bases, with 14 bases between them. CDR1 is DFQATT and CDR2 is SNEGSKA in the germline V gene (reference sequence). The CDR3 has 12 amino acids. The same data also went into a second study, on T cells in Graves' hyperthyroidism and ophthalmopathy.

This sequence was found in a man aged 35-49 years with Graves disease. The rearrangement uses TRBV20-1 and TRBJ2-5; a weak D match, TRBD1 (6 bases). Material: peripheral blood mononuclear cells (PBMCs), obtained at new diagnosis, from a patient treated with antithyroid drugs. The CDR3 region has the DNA TGCAGTTCCCCGGACAGCTTAGAGACCCAGTACTTC. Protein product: CSSPDSLETQYF.